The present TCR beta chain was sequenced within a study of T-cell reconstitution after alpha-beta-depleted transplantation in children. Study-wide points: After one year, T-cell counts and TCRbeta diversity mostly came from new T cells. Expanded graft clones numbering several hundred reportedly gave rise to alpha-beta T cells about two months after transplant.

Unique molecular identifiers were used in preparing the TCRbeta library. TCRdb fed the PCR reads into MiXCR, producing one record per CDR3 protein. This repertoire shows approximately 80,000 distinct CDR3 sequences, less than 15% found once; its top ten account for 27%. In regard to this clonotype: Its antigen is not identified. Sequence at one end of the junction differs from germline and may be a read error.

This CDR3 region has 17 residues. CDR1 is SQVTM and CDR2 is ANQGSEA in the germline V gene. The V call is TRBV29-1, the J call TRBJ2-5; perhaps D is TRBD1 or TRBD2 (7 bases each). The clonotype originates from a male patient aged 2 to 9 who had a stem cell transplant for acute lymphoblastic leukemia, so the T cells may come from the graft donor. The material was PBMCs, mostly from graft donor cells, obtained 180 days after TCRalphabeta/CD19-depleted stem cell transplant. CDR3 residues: CSVGTYRQGGDQETQYF. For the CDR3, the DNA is TGCAGCGTTGGAACCTATCGACAGGGAGGGGACCAGGAGACCCAGTACTTC.